The next 28 T cell receptor beta chains were all read from a single sample in a study of cytomegalovirus exposure and HLA in healthy donors (dated by TCRdb to 2015 to 2018). Library preparation used the immunoSEQ multiplex PCR assay. A mixture of 60 forward primers for TCR Vbeta segments and 13 reverse primers for TCR Jbeta segments was used in the multiplex PCR. Here the immuneACCESS table is served through TCRdb, limited to in-frame sequences with V and J called. Missing clones are a known gap in these copies; in checked studies unresolved V genes cover under half, and the rest lacks a known reason. For this sample the table gives some 110,000 clones, of which around 80% were detected only once. The ten biggest clones cover roughly 0.99% of the sample. The sequenced material came from PBMCs. All receptors come from a woman aged 30 to 39 in good health and CMV-seronegative.

This rearrangement joins TRBV7-9 to TRBJ2-2; TRBD1 is a possible D gene (6 bases). V lost 3 bases and J lost 4, with 15 bases in between. The germline CDR1 and CDR2 sequences are SEHNR and FQNEAQ (reference sequence). The CDR3 extends over 16 amino acids. In DNA form, the CDR3 reads TGTGCCAGCAGCTTCGATCCGAGGACAGTCACCGGGGAGCTGTTTTTT. The encoded protein is CASSFDPRTVTGELFF.

The V gene is TRBV7-2, the J gene TRBJ1-2, with D maybe TRBD1 (5 bases). V was cut by 8 bases and J by 4 bases, with 17 bases left in between. The CDR3 sequence is 14 residues long. Germline CDR1 and CDR2: SGHTA and FQGNSA. CDR3 loop: CASARAGQSYGYTF. The CDR3 DNA reads as TGTGCCAGCGCCCGAGCAGGACAATCCTATGGCTACACCTTC.

The chain links TRBV6-5 to TRBJ2-1, with D maybe TRBD1 (5 bases). The CDR3 spans 16 residues. From germline, CDR1 is MNHEY and CDR2 SVGAGI. Between the trimmed V and J ends, which lost 2 bases and 0 bases, there was a span of 11 bases. The DNA for the CDR3 is TGTGCCAGCAGTTACCTGGGGCAGGTCTCCTACAATGAGCAGTTCTTC. Translating it yields CASSYLGQVSYNEQFF.

The V call is TRBV7-9, the J call TRBJ2-5; TRBD2 might be the D (5 bases). Between the trimmed V and J ends, which lost 7 bases and 2 bases, there was a span of 17 bases. Germline loops: CDR1 SEHNR, CDR2 FQNEAQ (reference sequence). The CDR3 consists of 15 residues. The CDR3 reads CASIPSGGVQETQYF. The CDR3, as DNA: TGTGCCAGCATCCCGAGCGGAGGTGTTCAAGAGACCCAGTACTTC.

V gene TRBV27 combines with J gene TRBJ1-2, with D unresolved. Trimming pared 0 bases from V and 5 bases from J, leaving 16 bases between. CDR1 and CDR2 from the germline V gene are MNHEY and SMNVEV (reference sequence). The CDR3 covers 16 residues. CDR3 loop: CASSLSGGELSYGYTF. The CDR3 nucleotides read TGTGCCAGCAGTTTATCGGGTGGGGAGTTGAGTTATGGCTACACCTTC.

The CDR3: CASSRSTGTAYGYTF. The CDR3 region has the DNA TGTGCCAGCAGCCGCTCGACCGGGACAGCCTATGGCTACACCTTC. V gene TRBV6-5 combines with J gene TRBJ1-2, with TRBD1 matching over 7 bases. The CDR3 totals 15 residues. J gave up 4 bases and V 6 bases, and 11 bases lay outside the gene matches. CDR1 MNHEY and CDR2 SVGAGI come from the germline V gene.

This clone has just a few counts. The J gene is TRBJ1-1, the V gene TRBV5-1; 8 nucleotides line up with TRBD1. V dropped 0 bases and J dropped 3; count of bases not matched to a gene: 7. This CDR3 is built from 16 residues. Germline V CDR1 and CDR2: SGHRS, YFSETQ. In DNA, the CDR3 is TGCGCCAGCAGCTTGGGGACAGGGCTCCTGGACACTGAAGCTTTCTTT. Translation: CASSLGTGLLDTEAFF.

V gene TRBV7-9 combines with J gene TRBJ2-7, with 8 nucleotides matching TRBD1. CDR1 is SEHNR, CDR2 FQNEAQ, per germline (reference sequence). The CDR3 covers 13 residues. V lost 5 bases to trimming and J lost 6 bases; unmatched junction nucleotides: 6. The CDR3 nucleotides read TGTGCCAGCAGCCATGACAGGGGCGGCGAGCAGTACTTC. The encoded protein is CASSHDRGGEQYF.

The chain joins TRBV5-1 to TRBJ2-7; 7 bases align to TRBD1. This CDR3 comprises 13 residues. Losses at the gene ends were 2 bases for V and 6 bases for J; bases not matched to a gene: 5. Germline V gives CDR1 SGHRS, CDR2 YFSETQ. This CDR3 reads CASSFGTVGEQYF. CDR3 coding DNA: TGCGCCAGCAGCTTTGGGACAGTGGGCGAGCAGTACTTC.

V and J are TRBV7-9 and TRBJ2-5; 10 nucleotides align to TRBD1. Trimming cost V 2 bases and J 2 bases; bases outside gene matches: 5. Per germline, CDR1 SEHNR and CDR2 FQNEAQ (reference sequence). This CDR3 has 16 residues. The DNA for the CDR3 is TGTGCCAGCAGCTTAAGACAGGGGGCCCGGCAAGAGACCCAGTACTTC. Translating gives CASSLRQGARQETQYF.

The genes are TRBV15 and TRBJ2-7; TRBD2 is a possible D gene (6 bases). CDR3 length: 16 amino acids. From germline, CDR1 is LNHNV and CDR2 YYDKDF (reference sequence). Trimming shortened V by 1 base and J by 5 bases, and 18 bases separated the two germline ends. The CDR3, as DNA: TGTGCCACCAGCAGAGGCCGGGGGTTAGAGGGGAACGAGCAGTACTTC. Encoded protein: CATSRGRGLEGNEQYF.

V usage is TRBV2 and J usage is TRBJ2-1; 9 nucleotides match TRBD1. Germline CDR1 SNHLY, CDR2 FYNNEI. V lost 8 bases to trimming and J lost 6 bases; unmatched junction nucleotides: 5. The CDR3 extends over 13 amino acids. The CDR3 bases are TGTGCCAGCGATTGGACAGGGGTCAATGAGCAGTTCTTC. This gives the protein CASDWTGVNEQFF.

This chain uses TRBV30 with TRBJ2-5; 7 nucleotides agree with TRBD2. V lost 2 bases to trimming and J lost 4 bases; unmatched junction nucleotides: 1. CDR3 length: 12 amino acids. Looked up from germline, CDR1 is GTSNPN and CDR2 is SVGIG (reference sequence). In nucleotides, the CDR3 is TGTGCCTGGAGTCCGGGGGGAGAGACCCAGTACTTC. Protein: CAWSPGGETQYF.

The chain recombines TRBV28 with TRBJ2-2; D unresolved. V lost 5 bases to trimming and J lost 4 bases, with 8 bases between them. The CDR3 runs to 13 residues. Germline V CDR1 and CDR2: MDHEN, SYDVKM. The CDR3 spells CASSIQTTGELFF. DNA of the CDR3: TGTGCCAGCAGTATACAAACCACCGGGGAGCTGTTTTTT.

This clone occurred a few times. The rearrangement uses TRBV7-2 and TRBJ2-5; TRBD2 matches 7 bases. The germline gives CDR1 SGHTA, CDR2 FQGNSA. The CDR3 is made up of 14 amino acids. Trimming took 5 bases from V and 1 from J; bases not matched to a gene: 4. CDR3: CASSPWGGQETQYF. Here the CDR3 DNA reads TGTGCCAGCAGCCCCTGGGGGGGCCAAGAGACCCAGTACTTC.

This chain joins TRBV19 and TRBJ1-5; no clear D. V gave up 3 bases and J gave up 4 bases, with 7 bases separating them. The CDR3 covers 13 residues. Germline CDR1 is LNHDA and CDR2 is SQIVND (reference sequence). For the CDR3, the DNA is TGTGCCAGTAGTATGACGGGGAATCAGCCCCAGCATTTT. Translated: CASSMTGNQPQHF.

CDR3 in amino acids: CASSWTDSGNTIYF. In DNA, the CDR3 is TGTGCCAGCAGCTGGACAGACTCTGGAAACACCATATATTTT. The chain joins TRBV11-3 to TRBJ1-3, with D perhaps matching TRBD1 (6 bases). Between the trimmed V and J ends, which lost 4 bases and 0 bases, there was a span of 7 bases. The germline gives CDR1 SGHNT, CDR2 YENEEA. There are 14 residues in the CDR3.

This clone was seen only a few times. This chain links TRBV30 with TRBJ1-4; unclear D gene. The germline V gene has CDR1 GTSNPN and CDR2 SVGIG (reference sequence). The CDR3 extends over 16 amino acids. Trimming left V 4 bases short and J 0 bases short, with 15 bases between. The CDR3 spells CAWTGGKVPTNEKLFF. Written as DNA, the CDR3 is TGTGCCTGGACGGGAGGGAAGGTCCCAACTAATGAAAAACTGTTTTTT.

The chain combines TRBV29-1 with TRBJ1-5; no reliable D call. Trimming left V 7 bases short and J 6 bases short, with 19 bases between. This CDR3 spans 14 amino acids. The V gene's germline CDR1 is SQVTM and CDR2 ANQGSEA. CDR3 sequence (DNA): TGCAGCGCCGCAATCTCGGGCGGGAGTCAGCCCCAGCATTTT. As protein: CSAAISGGSQPQHF. The complete variable domain, with remaining parts taken from reference TRBV29-1 and TRBJ1-5, reads SAVISQKPSRDICQRGTSLTIQCQVDSQVTMMFWYRQQPGQSLTLIATANQGSEATYESGFVIDKFPISRPNLTFSTLTVSNMSPEDSSIYLCSAAISGGSQPQHFGDGTRLSIL.

The rearrangement links TRBV11-2 to TRBJ2-7, with TRBD1 identical over 7 bases. CDR3 length equals 13 residues. In germline, CDR1 is SGHAT, CDR2 FQNNGV. J was trimmed by 6 bases and V by 5 bases; bases with no gene match: 7. The CDR3 here is CASSRDRAVEQYF. The DNA for the CDR3 is TGTGCCAGCAGCCGAGACAGGGCCGTCGAGCAGTACTTC.

The V and J genes are TRBV29-1 and TRBJ2-5; weak D call: TRBD2 (6 bases). Germline-derived CDR1 and CDR2 are SQVTM and ANQGSEA. This CDR3 contains 15 residues. V lost 4 bases, J lost 4 bases, and 19 bases lay in between. CDR3 residues: CSVATSFSSRETQYF. The CDR3 DNA reads as TGCAGCGTTGCTACTAGCTTCTCTTCGCGAGAGACCCAGTACTTC. Drawing the rest from reference TRBV29-1 and TRBJ2-5, the complete variable domain is SAVISQKPSRDICQRGTSLTIQCQVDSQVTMMFWYRQQPGQSLTLIATANQGSEATYESGFVIDKFPISRPNLTFSTLTVSNMSPEDSSIYLCSVATSFSSRETQYFGPGTRLLVL.

The gene calls are TRBV5-8 and TRBJ1-2; 7 nucleotides align to TRBD1. Losses at the gene ends were 5 bases for V and 1 base for J; bases not matched to a gene: 5. CDR3 length equals 14 residues. CDR1 is SGHTS and CDR2 is YDEGEE in the germline V gene. This chain's CDR3 is CASRLRDSNYGYTF. DNA of the CDR3: TGTGCCAGCAGACTCCGGGACAGTAACTATGGCTACACCTTC.

The chain is built from TRBV10-1 and TRBJ2-5; D ambiguous. CDR1 WNHNN and CDR2 SYGVQD come from the germline V gene (reference sequence). This CDR3 spans 14 amino acids. With 5 bases removed from V and 0 bases from J, the gap between germline ends came to 10 bases. The CDR3 sequence: CASSRVRYQETQYF. CDR3 DNA sequence: TGCGCCAGCAGTCGGGTACGGTACCAAGAGACCCAGTACTTC.

CDR3 sequence reads: CASSYSPTVTGYGYTF. CDR3 DNA sequence: TGTGCCAGCAGTTACTCCCCGACCGTCACGGGCTATGGCTACACCTTC. V is TRBV6-6 and J is TRBJ1-2; D gene uncertain. The CDR3 spans 16 residues. Trimming pared 0 bases from V and 4 bases from J, leaving 15 bases between. In germline, CDR1 is MNHNY, CDR2 SVGAGI (reference sequence).

This chain connects TRBV5-4 to TRBJ2-3; TRBD2 matches at 7 bases. Germline V lookup: CDR1 SGHNT, CDR2 YYREEE (reference sequence). V gave up 3 bases and J gave up 0 bases; unmatched junction bases: 7. The CDR3 runs to 16 residues. For the CDR3, the DNA is TGTGCCAGCAGCTATCGGACTAGAGGGAGCACAGATACGCAGTATTTT. Translating it yields CASSYRTRGSTDTQYF.

This clone has just a few counts. The chain uses TRBV18 and TRBJ1-5; no reliable D call. Deletions cut 0 bases from V and 8 bases from J, with 5 bases between. Germline CDR1 is KGHSH and CDR2 is LQKENI. The CDR3 loop spans 12 amino acids. The CDR3 DNA reads as TGTGCCAGCTCACCACCCGGGGAGCCCCAGCATTTT. It yields the protein CASSPPGEPQHF.

Comments on this clone: Other DNA sequences in the same sample also yield this CDR3. This rearrangement joins TRBV6-5 to TRBJ1-3; no clear D. CDR1 and CDR2 (germline): MNHEY, SVGAGI. The CDR3 has 15 amino acids. The V end lost 2 bases, the J end lost 0 bases, and 8 bases lay between the germline ends. CDR3 residues: CASSYSPSSGNTIYF. The CDR3, as DNA: TGTGCCAGCAGTTACAGCCCGAGCTCTGGAAACACCATATATTTT.

The chain combines TRBV27 with TRBJ1-2, with a tentative D call TRBD1 (5 bases). Germline-derived CDR1 and CDR2 are MNHEY and SMNVEV (reference sequence). CDR3 size: 13 residues. V dropped 2 bases and J dropped 5 bases, with 9 bases sitting between them. This CDR3 is CASSLSAGYGYTF. In DNA form, the CDR3 reads TGTGCCAGCAGTTTAAGTGCAGGGTATGGCTACACCTTC.